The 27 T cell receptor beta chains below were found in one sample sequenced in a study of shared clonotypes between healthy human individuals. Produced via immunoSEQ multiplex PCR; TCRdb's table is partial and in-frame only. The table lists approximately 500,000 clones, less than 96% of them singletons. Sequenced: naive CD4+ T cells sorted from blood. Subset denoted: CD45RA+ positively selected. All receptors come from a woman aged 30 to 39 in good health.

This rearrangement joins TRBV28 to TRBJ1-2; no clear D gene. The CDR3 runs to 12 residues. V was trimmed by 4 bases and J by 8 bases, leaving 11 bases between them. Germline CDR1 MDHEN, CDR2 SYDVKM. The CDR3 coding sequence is TGTGCCAGCAGTTACACGCCATGGGGCTACACCTTC. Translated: CASSYTPWGYTF.

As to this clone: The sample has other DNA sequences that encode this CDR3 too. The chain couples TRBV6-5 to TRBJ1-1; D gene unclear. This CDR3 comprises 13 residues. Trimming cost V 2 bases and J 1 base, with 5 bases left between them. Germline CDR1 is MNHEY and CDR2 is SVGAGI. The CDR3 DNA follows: TGTGCCAGCAGTTACAGCCAGAACACTGAAGCTTTCTTT. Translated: CASSYSQNTEAFF.

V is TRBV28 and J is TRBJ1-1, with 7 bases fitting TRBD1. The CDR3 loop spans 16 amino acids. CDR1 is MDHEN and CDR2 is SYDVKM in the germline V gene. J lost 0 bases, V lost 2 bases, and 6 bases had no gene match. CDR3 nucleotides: TGTGCCAGCAGTTTACCTGGACAGGAGCTGAACACTGAAGCTTTCTTT. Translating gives CASSLPGQELNTEAFF.

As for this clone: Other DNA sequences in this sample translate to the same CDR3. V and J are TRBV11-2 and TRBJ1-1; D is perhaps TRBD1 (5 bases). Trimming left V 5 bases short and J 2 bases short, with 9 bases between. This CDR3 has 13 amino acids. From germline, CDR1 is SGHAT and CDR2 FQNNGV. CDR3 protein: CASSLDTNTEAFF. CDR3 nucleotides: TGTGCCAGCAGCCTGGACACTAACACTGAAGCTTTCTTT.

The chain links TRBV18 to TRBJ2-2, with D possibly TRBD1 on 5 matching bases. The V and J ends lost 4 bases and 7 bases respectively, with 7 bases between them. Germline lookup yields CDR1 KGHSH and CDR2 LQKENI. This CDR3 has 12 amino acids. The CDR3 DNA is TGTGCCAGCTCACTACAGGTCGGGGAGCTGTTTTTT. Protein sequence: CASSLQVGELFF.

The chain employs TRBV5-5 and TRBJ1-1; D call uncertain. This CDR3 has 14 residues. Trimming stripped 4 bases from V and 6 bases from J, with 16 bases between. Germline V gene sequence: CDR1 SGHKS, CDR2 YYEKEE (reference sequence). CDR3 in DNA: TGTGCCAGCAGCGAGAGAAGGGTTTGGTCTGAAGCTTTCTTT. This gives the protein CASSERRVWSEAFF.

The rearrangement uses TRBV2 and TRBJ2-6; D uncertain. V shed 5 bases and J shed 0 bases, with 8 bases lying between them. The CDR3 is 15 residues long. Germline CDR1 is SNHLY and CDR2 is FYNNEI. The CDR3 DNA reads TGTGCCAGCAGTTTTGACTTCTCTGGGGCCAACGTCCTGACTTTC. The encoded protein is CASSFDFSGANVLTF. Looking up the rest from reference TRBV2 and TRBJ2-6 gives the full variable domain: EPEVTQTPSHQVTQMGQEVILRCVPISNHLYFYWYRQILGQKVEFLVSFYNNEISEKSEIFDDQFSVERPDGSNFTLKIRSTKLEDSAMYFCASSFDFSGANVLTFGAGSRLTVL.

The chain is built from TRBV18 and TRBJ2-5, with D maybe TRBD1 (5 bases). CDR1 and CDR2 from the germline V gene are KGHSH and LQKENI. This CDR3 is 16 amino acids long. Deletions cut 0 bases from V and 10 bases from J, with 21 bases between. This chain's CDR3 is CASSPPDSDPQVGQYF. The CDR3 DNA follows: TGTGCCAGCTCACCACCCGACAGCGACCCCCAAGTTGGCCAGTACTTC.

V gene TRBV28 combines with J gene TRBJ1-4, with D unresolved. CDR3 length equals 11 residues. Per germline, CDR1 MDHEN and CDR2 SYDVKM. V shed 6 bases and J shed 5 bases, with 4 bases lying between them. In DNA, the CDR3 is TGTGCCAGCAGGGAGAATGAAAAACTGTTTTTT. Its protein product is CASRENEKLFF.

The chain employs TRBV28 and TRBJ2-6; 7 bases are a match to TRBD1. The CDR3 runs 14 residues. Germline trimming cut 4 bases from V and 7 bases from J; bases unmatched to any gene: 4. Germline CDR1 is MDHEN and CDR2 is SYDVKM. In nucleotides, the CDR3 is TGTGCCAGCAGTTCGGGACAGTTCGCCAACGTCCTGACTTTC. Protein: CASSSGQFANVLTF.

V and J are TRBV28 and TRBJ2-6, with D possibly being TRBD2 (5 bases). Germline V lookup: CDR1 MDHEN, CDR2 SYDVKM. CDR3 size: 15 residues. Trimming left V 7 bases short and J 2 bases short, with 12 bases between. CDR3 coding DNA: TGTGCCAGCACCCTCGGGGTGGCTGGGGCCAACGTCCTGACTTTC. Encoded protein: CASTLGVAGANVLTF. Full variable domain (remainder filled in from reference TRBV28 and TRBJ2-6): DVKVTQSSRYLVKRTGEKVFLECVQDMDHENMFWYRQDPGLGLRLIYFSYDVKMKEKGDIPEGYSVSREKKERFSLILESASTNQTSMYLCASTLGVAGANVLTFGAGSRLTVL.

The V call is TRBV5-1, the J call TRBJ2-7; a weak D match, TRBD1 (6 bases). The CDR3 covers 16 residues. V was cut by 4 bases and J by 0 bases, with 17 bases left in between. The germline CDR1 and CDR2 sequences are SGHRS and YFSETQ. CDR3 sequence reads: CASSPGGGLGSYEQYF. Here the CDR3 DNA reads TGCGCCAGCAGCCCGGGTGGGGGCTTGGGCTCCTACGAGCAGTACTTC.

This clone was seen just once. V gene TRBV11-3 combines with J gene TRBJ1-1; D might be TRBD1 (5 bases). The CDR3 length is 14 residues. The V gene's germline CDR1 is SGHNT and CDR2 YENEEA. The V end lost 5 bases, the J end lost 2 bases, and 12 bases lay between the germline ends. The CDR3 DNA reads TGTGCCAGCAGCCGGGGGGACGGCAACACTGAAGCTTTCTTT. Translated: CASSRGDGNTEAFF.

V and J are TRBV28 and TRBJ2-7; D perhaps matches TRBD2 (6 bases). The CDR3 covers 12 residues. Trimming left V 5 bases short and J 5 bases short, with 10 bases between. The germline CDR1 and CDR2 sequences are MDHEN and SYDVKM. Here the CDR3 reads CASSPGTDEQYF. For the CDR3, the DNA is TGTGCCAGCAGTCCCGGGACTGACGAGCAGTACTTC.

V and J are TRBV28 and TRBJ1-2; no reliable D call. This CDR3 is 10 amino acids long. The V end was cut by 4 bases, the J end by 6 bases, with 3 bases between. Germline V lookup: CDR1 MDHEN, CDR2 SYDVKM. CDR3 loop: CASSSDGYTF. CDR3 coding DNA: TGTGCCAGCAGTTCTGATGGCTACACCTTC.

The CDR3 DNA sequence: TGTGCCAGCTCACCCCGGACAGGAGCTGTGAACACTGAAGCTTTCTTT. Amino acid sequence: CASSPRTGAVNTEAFF. The V call is TRBV18, the J call TRBJ1-1; 7 nucleotides line up with TRBD1. The junction had 7 bases not matched to a gene; V was cut back by 3 bases and J by 0 bases. Germline loops: CDR1 KGHSH, CDR2 LQKENI. This CDR3 contains 16 residues.

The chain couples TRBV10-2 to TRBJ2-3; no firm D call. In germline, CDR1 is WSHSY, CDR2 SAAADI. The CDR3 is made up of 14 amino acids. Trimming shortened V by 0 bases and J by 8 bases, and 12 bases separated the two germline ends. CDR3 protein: CASSESFTLSTQYF. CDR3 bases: TGCGCCAGCAGTGAGTCGTTTACCTTGTCTACGCAGTATTTT.

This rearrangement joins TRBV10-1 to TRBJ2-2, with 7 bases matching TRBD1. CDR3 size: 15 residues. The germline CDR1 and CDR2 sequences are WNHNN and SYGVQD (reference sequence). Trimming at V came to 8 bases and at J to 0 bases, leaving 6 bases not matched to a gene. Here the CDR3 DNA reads TGCGCCAGCGGAGCCGGGACAGCGAACACCGGGGAGCTGTTTTTT. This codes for CASGAGTANTGELFF.

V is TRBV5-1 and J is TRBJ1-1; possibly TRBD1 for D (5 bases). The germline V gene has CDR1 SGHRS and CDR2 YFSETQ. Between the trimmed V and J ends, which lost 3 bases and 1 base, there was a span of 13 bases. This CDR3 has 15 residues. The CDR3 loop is CASSSMGRANTEAFF. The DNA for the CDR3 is TGCGCCAGCAGCTCGATGGGACGGGCGAACACTGAAGCTTTCTTT.

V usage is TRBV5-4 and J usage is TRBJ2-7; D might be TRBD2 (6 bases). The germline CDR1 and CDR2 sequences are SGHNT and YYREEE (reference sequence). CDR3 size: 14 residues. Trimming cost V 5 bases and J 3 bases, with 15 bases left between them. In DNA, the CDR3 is TGTGCCAGCAGGGATGGGGGGACGAGCTACGAGCAGTACTTC. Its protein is CASRDGGTSYEQYF.

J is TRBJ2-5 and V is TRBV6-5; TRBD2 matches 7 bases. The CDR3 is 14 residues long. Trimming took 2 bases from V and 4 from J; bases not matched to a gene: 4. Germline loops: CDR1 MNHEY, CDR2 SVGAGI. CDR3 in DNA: TGTGCCAGCAGTTACGGGGGGGTAGGAGAGACCCAGTACTTC. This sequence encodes CASSYGGVGETQYF.

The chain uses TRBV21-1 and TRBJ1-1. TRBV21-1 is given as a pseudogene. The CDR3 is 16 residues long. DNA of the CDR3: TGTGCCAGCAGCAAAGAGAGCGGGCGGACGAACACTGAAGCTTTCTTT. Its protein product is CASSKESGRTNTEAFF.

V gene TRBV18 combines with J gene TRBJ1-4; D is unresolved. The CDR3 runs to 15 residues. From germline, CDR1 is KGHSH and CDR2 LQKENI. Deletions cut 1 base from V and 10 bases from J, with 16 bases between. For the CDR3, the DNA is TGTGCCAGCTCACCACAACGACGGAGGGAGGGAAAACTGTTTTTT. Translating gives CASSPQRRREGKLFF.

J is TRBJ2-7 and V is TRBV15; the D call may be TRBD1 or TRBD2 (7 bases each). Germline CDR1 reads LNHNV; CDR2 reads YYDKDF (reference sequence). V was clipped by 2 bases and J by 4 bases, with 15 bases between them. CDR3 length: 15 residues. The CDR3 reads CATSRSGEGAYEQYF. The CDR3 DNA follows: TGTGCCACCAGCAGATCAGGGGAGGGGGCGTACGAGCAGTACTTC. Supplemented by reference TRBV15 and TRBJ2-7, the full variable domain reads DAMVIQNPRYQVTQFGKPVTLSCSQTLNHNVMYWYQQKSSQAPKLLFHYYDKDFNNEADTPDNFQSRRPNTSFCFLDIRSPGLGDTAMYLCATSRSGEGAYEQYFGPGTRLTVT.

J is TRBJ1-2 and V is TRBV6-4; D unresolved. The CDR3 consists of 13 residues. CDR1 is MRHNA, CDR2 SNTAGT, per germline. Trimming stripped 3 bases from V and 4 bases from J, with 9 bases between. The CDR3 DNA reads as TGTGCCAGCAGTGAAAGGGTCGGCTATGGCTACACCTTC. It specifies CASSERVGYGYTF.

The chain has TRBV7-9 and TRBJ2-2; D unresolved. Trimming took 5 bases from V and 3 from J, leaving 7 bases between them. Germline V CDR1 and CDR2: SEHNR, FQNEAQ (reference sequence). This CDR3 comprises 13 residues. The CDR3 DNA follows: TGTGCCAGCAGCCTGTCTCACACCGGGGAGCTGTTTTTT. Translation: CASSLSHTGELFF.

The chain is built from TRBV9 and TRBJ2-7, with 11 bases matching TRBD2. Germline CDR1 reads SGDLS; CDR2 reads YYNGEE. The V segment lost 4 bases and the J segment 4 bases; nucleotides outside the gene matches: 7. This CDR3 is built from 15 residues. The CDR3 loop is CASSKLAGGRYEQYF. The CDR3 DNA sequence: TGTGCCAGCAGCAAATTAGCGGGAGGGCGATACGAGCAGTACTTC. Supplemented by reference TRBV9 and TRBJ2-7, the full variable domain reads DSGVTQTPKHLITATGQRVTLRCSPRSGDLSVYWYQQSLDQGLQFLIQYYNGEERAKGNILERFSAQQFPDLHSELNLSSLELGDSALYFCASSKLAGGRYEQYFGPGTRLTVT.